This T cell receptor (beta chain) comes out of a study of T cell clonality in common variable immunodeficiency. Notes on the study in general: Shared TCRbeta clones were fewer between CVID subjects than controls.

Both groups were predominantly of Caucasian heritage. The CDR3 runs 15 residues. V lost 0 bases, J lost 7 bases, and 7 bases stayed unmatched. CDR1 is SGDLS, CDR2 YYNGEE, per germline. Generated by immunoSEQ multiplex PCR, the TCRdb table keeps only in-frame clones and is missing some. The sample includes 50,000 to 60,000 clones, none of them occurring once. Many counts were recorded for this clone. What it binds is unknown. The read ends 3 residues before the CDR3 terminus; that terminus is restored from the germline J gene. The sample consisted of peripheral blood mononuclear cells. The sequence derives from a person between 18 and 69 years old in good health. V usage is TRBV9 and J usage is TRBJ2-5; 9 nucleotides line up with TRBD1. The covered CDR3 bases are TGTGCCAGCAGCGTAGAGACAGGGGGTATGGGGACC. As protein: CASSVETGGMGT. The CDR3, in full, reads CASSVETGGMGTQYF.